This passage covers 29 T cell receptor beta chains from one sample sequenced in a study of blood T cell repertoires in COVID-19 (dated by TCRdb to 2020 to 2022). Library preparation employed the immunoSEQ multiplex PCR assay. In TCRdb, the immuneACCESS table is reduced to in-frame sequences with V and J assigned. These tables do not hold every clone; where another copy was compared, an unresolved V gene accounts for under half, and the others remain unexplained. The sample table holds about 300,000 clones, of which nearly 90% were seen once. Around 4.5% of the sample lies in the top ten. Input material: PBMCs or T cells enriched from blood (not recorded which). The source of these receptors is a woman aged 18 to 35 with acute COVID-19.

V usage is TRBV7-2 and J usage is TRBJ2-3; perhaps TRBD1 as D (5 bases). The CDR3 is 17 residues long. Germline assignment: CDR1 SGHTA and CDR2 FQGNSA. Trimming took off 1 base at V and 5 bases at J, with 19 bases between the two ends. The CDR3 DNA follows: TGTGCCAGCAGCTTAGGCCCTACGGTCAGGGTAAGAGATACGCAGTATTTT. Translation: CASSLGPTVRVRDTQYF.

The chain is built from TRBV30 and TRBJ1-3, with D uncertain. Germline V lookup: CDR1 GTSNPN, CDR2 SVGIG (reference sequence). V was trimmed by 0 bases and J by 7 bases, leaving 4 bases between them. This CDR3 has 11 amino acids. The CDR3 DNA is TGTGCCTGGAGTGTCCAGAACACCATATATTTT. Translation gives CAWSVQNTIYF.

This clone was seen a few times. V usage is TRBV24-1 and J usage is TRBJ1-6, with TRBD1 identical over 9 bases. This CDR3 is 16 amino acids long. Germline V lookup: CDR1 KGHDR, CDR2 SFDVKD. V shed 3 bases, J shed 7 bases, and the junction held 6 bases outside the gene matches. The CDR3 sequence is CATSDGDRERNSPLHF. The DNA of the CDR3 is TGTGCCACCAGTGATGGGGACAGGGAGAGGAATTCACCCCTCCACTTT.

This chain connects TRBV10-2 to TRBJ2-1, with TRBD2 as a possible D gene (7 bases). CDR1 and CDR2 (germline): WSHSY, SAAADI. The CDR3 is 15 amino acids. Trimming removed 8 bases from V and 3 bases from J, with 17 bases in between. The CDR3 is CASPPAGAVYNEQFF. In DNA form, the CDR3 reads TGCGCCAGCCCCCCCGCGGGGGCAGTCTACAATGAGCAGTTCTTC.

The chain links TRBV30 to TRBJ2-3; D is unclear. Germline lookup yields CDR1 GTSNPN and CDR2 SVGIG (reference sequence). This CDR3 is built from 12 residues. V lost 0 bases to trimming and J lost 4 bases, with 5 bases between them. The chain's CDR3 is CAWSVFSDTQYF. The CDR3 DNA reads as TGTGCCTGGAGTGTCTTCTCAGATACGCAGTATTTT.

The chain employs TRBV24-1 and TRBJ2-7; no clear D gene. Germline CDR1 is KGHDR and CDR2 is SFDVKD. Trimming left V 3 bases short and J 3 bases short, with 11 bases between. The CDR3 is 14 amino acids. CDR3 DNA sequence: TGTGCCACCAGTGATCGCGGAAATAACTACGAGCAGTACTTC. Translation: CATSDRGNNYEQYF.

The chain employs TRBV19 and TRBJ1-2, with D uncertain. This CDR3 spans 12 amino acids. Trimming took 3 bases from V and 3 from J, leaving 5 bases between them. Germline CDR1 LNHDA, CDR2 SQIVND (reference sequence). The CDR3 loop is CASSMTDYGYTF. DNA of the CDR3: TGTGCCAGTAGTATGACTGACTATGGCTACACCTTC.

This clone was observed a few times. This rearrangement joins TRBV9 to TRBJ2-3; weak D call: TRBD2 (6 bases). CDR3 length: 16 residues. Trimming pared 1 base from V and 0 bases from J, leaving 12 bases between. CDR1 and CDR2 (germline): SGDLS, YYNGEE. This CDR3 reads CASSVRGGHSTDTQYF. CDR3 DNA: TGTGCCAGCAGCGTAAGGGGAGGACATAGCACAGATACGCAGTATTTT.

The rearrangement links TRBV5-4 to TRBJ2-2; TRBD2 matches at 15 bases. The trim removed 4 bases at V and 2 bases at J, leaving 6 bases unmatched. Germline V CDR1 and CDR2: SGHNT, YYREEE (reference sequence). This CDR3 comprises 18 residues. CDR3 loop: CASSLGLAGGRNTGELFF. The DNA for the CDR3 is TGTGCCAGCAGCCTCGGACTAGCGGGAGGGCGTAACACCGGGGAGCTGTTTTTT.

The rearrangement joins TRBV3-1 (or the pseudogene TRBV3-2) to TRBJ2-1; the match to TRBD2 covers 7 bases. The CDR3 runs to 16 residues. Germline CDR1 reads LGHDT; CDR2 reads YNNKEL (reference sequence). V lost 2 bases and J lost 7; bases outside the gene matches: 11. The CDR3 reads CASSQFSAGSLNEQFF. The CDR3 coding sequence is TGTGCCAGCAGCCAATTTTCAGCGGGAAGCTTAAATGAGCAGTTCTTC.

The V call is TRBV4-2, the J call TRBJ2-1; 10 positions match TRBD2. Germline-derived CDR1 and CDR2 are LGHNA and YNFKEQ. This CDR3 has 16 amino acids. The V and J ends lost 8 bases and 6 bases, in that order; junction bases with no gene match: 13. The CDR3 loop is CASSSEVGLALNEQFF. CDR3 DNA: TGTGCCAGCTCCTCGGAAGTGGGACTAGCGCTCAATGAGCAGTTCTTC.

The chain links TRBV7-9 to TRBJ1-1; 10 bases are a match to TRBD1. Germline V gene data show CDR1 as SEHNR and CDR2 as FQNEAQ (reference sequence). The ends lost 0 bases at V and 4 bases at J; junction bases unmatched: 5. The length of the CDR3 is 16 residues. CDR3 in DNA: TGTGCCAGCAGCTTAGCCCGAGGACAGGGGGGCACTGAAGCTTTCTTT. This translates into CASSLARGQGGTEAFF.

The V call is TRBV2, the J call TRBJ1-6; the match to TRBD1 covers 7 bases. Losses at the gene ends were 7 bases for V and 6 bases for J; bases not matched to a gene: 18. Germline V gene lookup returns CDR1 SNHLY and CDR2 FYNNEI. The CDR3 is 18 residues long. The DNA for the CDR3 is TGTGCCAGCAAAGGCTCTCTGTTAACGGGACAGCGTAATTCACCCCTCCACTTT. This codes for CASKGSLLTGQRNSPLHF. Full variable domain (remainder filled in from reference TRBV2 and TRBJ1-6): EPEVTQTPSHQVTQMGQEVILRCVPISNHLYFYWYRQILGQKVEFLVSFYNNEISEKSEIFDDQFSVERPDGSNFTLKIRSTKLEDSAMYFCASKGSLLTGQRNSPLHFGNGTRLTVT.

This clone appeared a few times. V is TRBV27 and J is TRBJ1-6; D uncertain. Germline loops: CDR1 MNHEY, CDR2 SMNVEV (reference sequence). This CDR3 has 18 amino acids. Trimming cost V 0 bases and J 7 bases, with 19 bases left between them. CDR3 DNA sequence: TGTGCCAGCAGTTTATCCTACCGTGGGTCCCTAGGCAATTCACCCCTCCACTTT. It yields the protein CASSLSYRGSLGNSPLHF.

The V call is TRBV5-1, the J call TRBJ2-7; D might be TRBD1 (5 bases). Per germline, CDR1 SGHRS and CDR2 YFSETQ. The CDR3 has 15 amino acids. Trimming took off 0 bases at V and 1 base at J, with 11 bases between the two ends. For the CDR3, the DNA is TGCGCCAGCAGCTTGGATGCAGGGTTATCCTACGAGCAGTACTTC. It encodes CASSLDAGLSYEQYF.

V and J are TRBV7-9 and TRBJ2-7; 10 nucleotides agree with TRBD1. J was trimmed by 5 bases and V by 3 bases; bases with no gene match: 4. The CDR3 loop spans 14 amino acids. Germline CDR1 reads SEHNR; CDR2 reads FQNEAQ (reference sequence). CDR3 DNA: TGTGCCAGCAGCTTGGGACAGGGGAAGGACGAGCAGTACTTC. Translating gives CASSLGQGKDEQYF. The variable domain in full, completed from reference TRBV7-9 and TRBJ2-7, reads DTGVSQNPRHKITKRGQNVTFRCDPISEHNRLYWYRQTLGQGPEFLTYFQNEAQLEKSRLLSDRFSAERPKGSFSTLEIQRTEQGDSAMYLCASSLGQGKDEQYFGPGTRLTVT.

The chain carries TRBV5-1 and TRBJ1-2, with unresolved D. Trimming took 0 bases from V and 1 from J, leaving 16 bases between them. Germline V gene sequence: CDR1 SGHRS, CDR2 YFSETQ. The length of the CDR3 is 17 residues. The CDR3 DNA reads TGCGCCAGCAGCTTGGGTGGCCCTAGCAGTCTTAACTATGGCTACACCTTC. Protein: CASSLGGPSSLNYGYTF.

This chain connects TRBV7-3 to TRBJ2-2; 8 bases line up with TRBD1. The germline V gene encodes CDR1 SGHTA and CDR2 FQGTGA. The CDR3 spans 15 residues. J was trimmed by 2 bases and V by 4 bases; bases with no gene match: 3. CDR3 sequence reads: CASSSTGANTGELFF. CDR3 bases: TGTGCCAGCAGCTCGACAGGGGCCAACACCGGGGAGCTGTTTTTT.

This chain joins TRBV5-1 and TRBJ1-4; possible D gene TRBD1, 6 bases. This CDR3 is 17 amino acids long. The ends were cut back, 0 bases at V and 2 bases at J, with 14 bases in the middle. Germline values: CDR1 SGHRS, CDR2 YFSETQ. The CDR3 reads CASSLVAQGKTNEKLFF. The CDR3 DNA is TGCGCCAGCAGCTTGGTTGCCCAGGGGAAGACTAATGAAAAACTGTTTTTT.

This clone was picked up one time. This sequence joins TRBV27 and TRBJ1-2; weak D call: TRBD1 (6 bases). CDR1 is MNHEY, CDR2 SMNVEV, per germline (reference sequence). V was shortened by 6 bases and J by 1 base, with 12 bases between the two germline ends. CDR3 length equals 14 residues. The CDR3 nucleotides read TGTGCCAGCAGCCGATGGGGGCTTAACTATGGCTACACCTTC. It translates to CASSRWGLNYGYTF.

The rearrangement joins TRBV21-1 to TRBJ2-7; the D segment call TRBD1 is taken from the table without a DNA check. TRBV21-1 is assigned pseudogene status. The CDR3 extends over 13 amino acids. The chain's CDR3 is CASSTDRVYEQYF. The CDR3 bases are TGTGCCAGCAGCACCGACAGGGTCTACGAGCAGTACTTC.

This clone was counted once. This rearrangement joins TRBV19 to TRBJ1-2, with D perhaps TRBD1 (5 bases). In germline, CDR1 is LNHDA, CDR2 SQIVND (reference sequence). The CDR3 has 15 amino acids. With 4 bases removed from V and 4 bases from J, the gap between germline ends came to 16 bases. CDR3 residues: CASSSPGFRGYGYTF. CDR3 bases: TGTGCCAGTAGTAGCCCAGGGTTCCGAGGCTATGGCTACACCTTC.

The CDR3 here is CASSLYRDQDTQYF. For the CDR3, the DNA is TGTGCCAGCAGCCTTTACAGGGATCAAGATACGCAGTATTTT. This chain uses TRBV3-1 (or the pseudogene TRBV3-2) with TRBJ2-3, with D maybe TRBD1 (6 bases). In germline, CDR1 is LGHDT, CDR2 YNNKEL (reference sequence). The CDR3 spans 14 residues. Trimming cost V 4 bases and J 5 bases, with 13 bases left between them.

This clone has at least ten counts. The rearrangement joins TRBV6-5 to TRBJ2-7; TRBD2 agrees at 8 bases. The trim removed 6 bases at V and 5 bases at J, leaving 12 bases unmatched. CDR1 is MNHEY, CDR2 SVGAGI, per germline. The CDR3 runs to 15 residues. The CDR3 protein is CASRRGTSPVNEQYF. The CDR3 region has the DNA TGTGCCAGCAGACGCGGGACTAGTCCTGTCAACGAGCAGTACTTC.

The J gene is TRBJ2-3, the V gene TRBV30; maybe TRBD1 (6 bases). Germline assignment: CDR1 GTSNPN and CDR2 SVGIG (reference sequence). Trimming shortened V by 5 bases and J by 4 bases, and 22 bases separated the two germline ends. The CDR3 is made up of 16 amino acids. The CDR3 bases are TGTGCCTGGCTGGACAGAGCCAAGTTGTACCCAGATACGCAGTATTTT. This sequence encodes CAWLDRAKLYPDTQYF.

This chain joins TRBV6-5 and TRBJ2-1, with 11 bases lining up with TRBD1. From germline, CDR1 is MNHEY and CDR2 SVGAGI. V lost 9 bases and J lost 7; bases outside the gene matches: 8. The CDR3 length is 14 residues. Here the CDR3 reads CASVRDRGFNEQFF. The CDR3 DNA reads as TGTGCCAGTGTCCGGGACAGGGGGTTTAATGAGCAGTTCTTC.

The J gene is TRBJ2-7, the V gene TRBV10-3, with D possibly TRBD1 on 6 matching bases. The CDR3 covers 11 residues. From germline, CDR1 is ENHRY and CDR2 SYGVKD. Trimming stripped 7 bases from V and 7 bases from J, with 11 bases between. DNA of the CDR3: TGTGCCATCAATCTACAGGGAGAGCAGTACTTC. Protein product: CAINLQGEQYF.

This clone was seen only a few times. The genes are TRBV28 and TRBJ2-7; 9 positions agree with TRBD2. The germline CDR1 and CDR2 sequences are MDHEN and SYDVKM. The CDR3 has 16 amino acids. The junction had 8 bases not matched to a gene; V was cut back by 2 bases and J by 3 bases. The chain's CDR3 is CASSLLGAGGLYEQYF. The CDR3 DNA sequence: TGTGCCAGCAGTTTACTCGGGGCGGGAGGGCTCTACGAGCAGTACTTC.

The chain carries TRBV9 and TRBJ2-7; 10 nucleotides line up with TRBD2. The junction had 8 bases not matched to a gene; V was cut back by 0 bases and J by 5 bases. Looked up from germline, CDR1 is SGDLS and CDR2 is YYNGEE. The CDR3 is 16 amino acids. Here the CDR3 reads CASSVAWSSGSHEQYF. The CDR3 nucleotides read TGTGCCAGCAGCGTAGCTTGGTCTAGCGGGAGCCACGAGCAGTACTTC.